One and the same sample provided the 27 T cell receptor beta chains below, sequenced in a study of OX40 agonist ivuxolimab in advanced cancers. Sequencing was performed with immunoSEQ multiplex PCR; in TCRdb, only in-frame clones are kept and a portion is missing. The repertoire holds around 37,000 clones, with around four fifths as singletons. The material was CD4+ or CD8+ T cells sorted from blood, obtained in a trial of the OX40 agonist ivuxolimab. The receptors come from an adult with an advanced solid tumor such as melanoma, head and neck, liver or kidney cancer.

The rearrangement links TRBV7-9 to TRBJ2-3; maybe TRBD2 (5 bases). Germline CDR1 and CDR2: SEHNR and FQNEAQ (reference sequence). This CDR3 contains 15 residues. V dropped 5 bases and J dropped 6 bases, with 18 bases sitting between them. The CDR3 nucleotides read TGTGCCAGCAGCCAGAGGGCACCGAACCTCGATACGCAGTATTTT. Its translation: CASSQRAPNLDTQYF.

This clone was picked up a small number of times. The chain employs TRBV30 and TRBJ1-4; tentatively, D is TRBD1 (5 bases). V dropped 4 bases and J dropped 4 bases, with 16 bases sitting between them. The CDR3 has 15 amino acids. Germline values: CDR1 GTSNPN, CDR2 SVGIG (reference sequence). The CDR3: CAWKNPGTLNEKLFF. For the CDR3, the DNA is TGTGCCTGGAAAAACCCTGGGACCCTTAATGAAAAACTGTTTTTT.

The rearrangement uses TRBV6-5 and TRBJ2-5; TRBD2 might be the D (6 bases). The CDR3 contains 14 residues. CDR1 and CDR2 (germline): MNHEY, SVGAGI. V was pared by 6 bases and J by 5 bases, with 16 bases between. The CDR3 here is CASSLPGTRETQYF. The CDR3 coding sequence is TGTGCCAGCAGCCTCCCCGGGACTCGGGAGACCCAGTACTTC.

V is TRBV28 and J is TRBJ2-3; 7 bases are a match to TRBD1. V lost 8 bases and J lost 4; bases outside the gene matches: 15. The CDR3 length is 16 residues. The germline V gene has CDR1 MDHEN and CDR2 SYDVKM. CDR3 DNA: TGTGCCAGCCCCCCTGTAGGGACAGCCCCCCCAGATACGCAGTATTTT. Its translation is CASPPVGTAPPDTQYF.

The chain joins TRBV18 to TRBJ1-3, with 11 nucleotides matching TRBD1. This CDR3 has 16 amino acids. V dropped 3 bases and J dropped 3; count of bases not matched to a gene: 4. Germline assignment: CDR1 KGHSH and CDR2 LQKENI. CDR3 sequence reads: CASSPGQGAIGNTIYF. In DNA form, the CDR3 reads TGTGCCAGCTCACCCGGACAGGGGGCGATTGGAAACACCATATATTTT.

The chain employs TRBV21-1 and TRBJ2-7; the table assigns TRBD2, which was not confirmed against the DNA. TRBV21-1 is flagged as a pseudogene. The CDR3 is made up of 17 amino acids. The CDR3 DNA is TGTGCCAGCAGCAAAGGGCCTTCGGGGGGTTCCCCCTACGAGCAGTACTTC. Its translation: CASSKGPSGGSPYEQYF.

J is TRBJ2-1 and V is TRBV29-1; TRBD2 agrees at 9 bases. CDR3 length: 12 amino acids. Germline V lookup: CDR1 SQVTM, CDR2 ANQGSEA. V shed 6 bases, J shed 7 bases, and the junction held 4 bases outside the gene matches. DNA for the CDR3: TGCAGCGTAAATAGCGGGAGAAATGAGCAGTTCTTC. Translating it yields CSVNSGRNEQFF.

V is TRBV18 and J is TRBJ1-1; tentatively, D is TRBD1 (5 bases). Germline CDR1 and CDR2: KGHSH and LQKENI. V was shortened by 3 bases and J by 3 bases, with 8 bases between the two germline ends. This CDR3 has 13 amino acids. DNA for the CDR3: TGTGCCAGCTCACCGCAGGGTTACACTGAAGCTTTCTTT. It encodes CASSPQGYTEAFF. Based on the CDR3 plus reference TRBV18 and TRBJ1-1, the full variable domain is NAGVMQNPRHLVRRRGQEARLRCSPMKGHSHVYWYRQLPEEGLKFMVYLQKENIIDESGMPKERFSAEFPKEGPSILRIQQVVRGDSAAYFCASSPQGYTEAFFGQGTRLTVV.

The gene calls are TRBV6-5 and TRBJ1-1, with 8 positions matching TRBD1. The germline V gene has CDR1 MNHEY and CDR2 SVGAGI. This CDR3 is 13 amino acids long. J was trimmed by 1 base and V by 8 bases; bases with no gene match: 3. The DNA for the CDR3 is TGTGCCAGCGGGACAGGTCAGAACACTGAAGCTTTCTTT. The encoded protein is CASGTGQNTEAFF.

The chain links TRBV4-1 to TRBJ1-5; D gene ambiguous. Germline CDR1 MGHRA, CDR2 YSYEKL. Trimming cost V 1 base and J 0 bases, with 4 bases left between them. The CDR3 length is 14 residues. Here the CDR3 DNA reads TGCGCCAGCAGCCAAGTCTATAGCAATCAGCCCCAGCATTTT. It specifies CASSQVYSNQPQHF.

V is TRBV9 and J is TRBJ2-6, with D unresolved. Trimming pared 3 bases from V and 0 bases from J, leaving 7 bases between. This CDR3 comprises 15 residues. CDR1 is SGDLS, CDR2 YYNGEE, per germline. CDR3: CASSGEFSGANVLTF. In DNA, the CDR3 is TGTGCCAGCAGCGGTGAATTCTCTGGGGCCAACGTCCTGACTTTC.

The chain recombines TRBV14 with TRBJ2-7; D remains unclear. Germline V gives CDR1 SGHDN, CDR2 FVKESK. V dropped 3 bases and J dropped 9 bases, with 15 bases sitting between them. The CDR3 is made up of 13 amino acids. In DNA form, the CDR3 reads TGTGCCAGCAGCCAGAATTTATTCGACGTGCAGTACTTC. Its translation: CASSQNLFDVQYF.

DNA of the CDR3: TGTGCCAGCAGCGTAGGACGGGGGGACCAGCCCCAGCATTTT. Translated: CASSVGRGDQPQHF. J is TRBJ1-5 and V is TRBV9; TRBD1 might be the D (5 bases). This CDR3 has 14 amino acids. Germline V gene lookup returns CDR1 SGDLS and CDR2 YYNGEE. Deletions cut 0 bases from V and 7 bases from J, with 11 bases between.

The chain is built from TRBV7-4 and TRBJ1-5, with no clear D. The ends were cut back, 5 bases at V and 5 bases at J, with 16 bases in the middle. There are 15 residues in the CDR3. Germline V gene lookup returns CDR1 SGHVT and CDR2 SQSDAQ. This CDR3 reads CASSPATASHQPQHF. The CDR3 region has the DNA TGTGCCAGCAGCCCCGCGACGGCCAGTCATCAGCCCCAGCATTTT. Full variable domain (remainder filled in from reference TRBV7-4 and TRBJ1-5): GAGVSQSPRYKVAKRGRDVALRCDSISGHVTLYWYRQTLGQGSEVLTYSQSDAQRDKSGRPSGRFSAERPERSVSTLKIQRTEQGDSAVYLCASSPATASHQPQHFGDGTRLSIL.

The rearrangement uses TRBV29-1 and TRBJ2-7, with D possibly matching TRBD1 (7 bases). Germline CDR1 and CDR2: SQVTM and ANQGSEA. This CDR3 comprises 14 residues. V was shortened by 5 bases and J by 0 bases, with 14 bases between the two germline ends. The CDR3 DNA reads TGCAGCGTTTCGGACAGGACTACCTCCTACGAGCAGTACTTC. The encoded protein is CSVSDRTTSYEQYF.

This chain uses TRBV19 with TRBJ1-1; 9 nucleotides line up with TRBD1. The germline CDR1 and CDR2 sequences are LNHDA and SQIVND (reference sequence). The V segment lost 4 bases and the J segment 1 base; nucleotides outside the gene matches: 19. The CDR3 runs 20 residues. This CDR3 reads CASSTSPWTGVGRGNTEAFF. In DNA form, the CDR3 reads TGTGCCAGTAGTACCTCCCCCTGGACAGGGGTTGGTCGGGGGAACACTGAAGCTTTCTTT.

The genes are TRBV21-1 and TRBJ1-1. TRBV21-1 is designated a pseudogene. The CDR3 spans 14 residues. This CDR3 reads CASSKLRPNTEAFF. The CDR3 bases are TGTGCCAGCAGCAAACTAAGGCCGAACACTGAAGCTTTCTTT.

The chain employs TRBV2 and TRBJ2-2; D is uncertain. This CDR3 region has 12 residues. The V gene lost 5 bases and the J gene lost 6 bases, with 7 bases spanning the gap. The germline V gene has CDR1 SNHLY and CDR2 FYNNEI. CDR3 protein: CASSSPPGELFF. CDR3 sequence (DNA): TGTGCCAGCAGTTCCCCTCCCGGGGAGCTGTTTTTT.

This clone was found once. The rearrangement joins TRBV7-3 to TRBJ2-7; D not resolved. The germline V gene has CDR1 SGHTA and CDR2 FQGTGA. V dropped 2 bases and J dropped 4 bases, with 15 bases sitting between them. This CDR3 spans 15 amino acids. As DNA, the CDR3 is TGTGCCAGCAGCTTAGATAGCACCGGTATTTACGAGCAGTACTTC. Amino acid sequence: CASSLDSTGIYEQYF.

V is TRBV27 and J is TRBJ1-1; D may be TRBD1 (5 bases). This CDR3 is built from 15 residues. V shed 4 bases and J shed 1 base, with 13 bases lying between them. Germline V gene data show CDR1 as MNHEY and CDR2 as SMNVEV (reference sequence). DNA for the CDR3: TGTGCCAGCAGTTCTCCGGGACTAGAGAACACTGAAGCTTTCTTT. It encodes CASSSPGLENTEAFF.

The table lists this clone with many counts. The V gene is TRBV19, the J gene TRBJ2-7, with D possibly matching TRBD1 (6 bases). The germline V gene has CDR1 LNHDA and CDR2 SQIVND (reference sequence). V was shortened by 5 bases and J by 3 bases, with 11 bases between the two germline ends. The length of the CDR3 is 13 residues. The chain's CDR3 is CASSGLDSYEQYF. In DNA form, the CDR3 reads TGTGCCAGTAGTGGACTGGACAGCTACGAGCAGTACTTC.

The chain couples TRBV28 to TRBJ2-7; D unclear. Germline V CDR1 and CDR2: MDHEN, SYDVKM. V lost 4 bases and J 4 bases, leaving 17 bases between the germline ends. The CDR3 has 15 residues. CDR3 nucleotides: TGTGCCAGCAGTTCCACCGCCGGGCGATTGTACGAGCAGTACTTC. Encoded protein: CASSSTAGRLYEQYF.

The genes are TRBV13 and TRBJ2-1; 11 bases match TRBD2. Germline CDR1 PRHDT, CDR2 FYEKMQ (reference sequence). The CDR3 is 15 amino acids. With V trimmed by 6 bases and J by 5 bases, 6 bases remained unmatched. The CDR3 sequence: CASRPGTSGNNEQFF. The DNA of the CDR3 is TGTGCCAGCAGACCCGGGACTAGCGGAAACAATGAGCAGTTCTTC. The variable domain in full, with the rest retrieved from reference TRBV13 and TRBJ2-1, is AAGVIQSPRHLIKEKRETATLKCYPIPRHDTVYWYQQGPGQDPQFLISFYEKMQSDKGSIPDRFSAQQFSDYHSELNMSSLELGDSALYFCASRPGTSGNNEQFFGPGTRLTVL.

V usage is TRBV7-3 and J usage is TRBJ2-5; D is ambiguous. V was shortened by 5 bases and J by 3 bases, with 16 bases between the two germline ends. The length of the CDR3 is 15 residues. Germline CDR1 SGHTA, CDR2 FQGTGA. The CDR3 region is CASSPIHGRKETQYF. In DNA form, the CDR3 reads TGTGCCAGCAGCCCTATCCATGGACGAAAAGAGACCCAGTACTTC.

J is TRBJ2-2 and V is TRBV15; D is possibly TRBD1 (6 bases). This CDR3 is 13 amino acids long. The germline CDR1 and CDR2 sequences are LNHNV and YYDKDF (reference sequence). Trimming removed 9 bases from V and 0 bases from J, with 8 bases in between. The CDR3 loop reads CATGTPNTGELFF. As DNA, the CDR3 is TGTGCCACTGGGACACCGAACACCGGGGAGCTGTTTTTT.

This clone came up a few times. The chain uses TRBV28 and TRBJ1-1; D is unresolved. V was shortened by 5 bases and J by 3 bases, with 13 bases between the two germline ends. This CDR3 spans 14 amino acids. Per the germline V gene, CDR1 is MDHEN and CDR2 is SYDVKM. Here the CDR3 reads CASSPTVSYTEAFF. The CDR3 coding sequence is TGTGCCAGCAGTCCTACCGTCTCTTACACTGAAGCTTTCTTT.

This chain uses TRBV6-6 with TRBJ2-7; 8 bases are a match to TRBD1. The J segment lost 5 bases and the V segment lost 2 bases, leaving 11 bases of the junction unmatched. The germline V gene has CDR1 MNHNY and CDR2 SVGAGI (reference sequence). There are 16 residues in the CDR3. In nucleotides, the CDR3 is TGTGCCAGCAGTTACCTTGGCCAGGGGGCGCATAACGAGCAGTACTTC. Residues: CASSYLGQGAHNEQYF.